The T cell receptor (beta chain) under discussion was sequenced for a study of T cell responses to AZD1222 COVID-19 vaccine. The CDR3 covers 14 residues. Losses at the gene ends were 5 bases for V and 1 base for J; bases not matched to a gene: 4. Looked up from germline, CDR1 is SEHNR and CDR2 is FQNEAQ (reference sequence). Using immunoSEQ multiplex PCR, the repertoire was profiled, and TCRdb retains in-frame clones only, with some absent. The sample holds around 150,000 clones; more than 75% are singletons and the top ten take roughly 5%. As for this clone: What it binds is unknown.

General study points: At baseline, just 5 or 6 AZD1222 recipients tested seropositive. Repertoires were obtained solely post-peak T cell response. Of spike-specific TCRs, nearly half reportedly target regions left unmutated in variants.

This clonotype originated in an adult in good health. The sequenced sample was peripheral blood, obtained on day 0 of AZD1222 vaccination. The chain combines TRBV7-9 with TRBJ1-1; 7 nucleotides match TRBD1. CDR3 sequence reads: CASSNGTANTEAFF. CDR3 DNA sequence: TGTGCCAGCAGCAACGGGACAGCGAACACTGAAGCTTTCTTT.